The rows below give T cell receptor beta chains drawn from one sample of a study of identical twins. In TCRdb, the 5' RACE reads were re-called with MiXCR into one record per CDR3 protein. The data show more than 400,000 distinct CDR3 sequences, roughly 15% seen once. These data were also reused for a study on yellow fever vaccine responses in identical twins.

Material: CD4+ T cells sorted from blood. Receptors originate from a woman aged 18 to 35 in good health. The conserved cysteine and the conserved F or W are not part of the CDR3 here. Fields, in order: clone size, V gene, CDR3 protein. Clone size is given for some rows only: seen once, a few or many times, or a class if the clone is expanded.

few	TRBV24-1	ATSVAGPTDTQY
many	TRBV12-3/TRBV12-4	ASSLARGQGQPQH
.	TRBV20-1	SARHRGRSTNYGYT
few	TRBV10-3	AISESAGPADTQY
.	TRBV7-9	ASSLAGTGRGYT
few	TRBV24-1	ATSGLPNQPQH
few	TRBV10-3	AIKGTGDSSYEQY
few	TRBV3-1	ASSQGTTEAF
.	TRBV12-3/TRBV12-4	ASSWDRANTGELF
few	TRBV27	ASSGTGTGDNEQF
few	TRBV6-1	ASSAGGDNEQF
few	TRBV2	ASSGGSGANVLT
.	TRBV29-1	SVQQVWETQY
few	TRBV2	ASSVEGPSNQPQH
few	TRBV24-1	ATSDVGNQPQH
few	TRBV6-1	ASSNRQGGTDTQY
few	TRBV29-1	SVEEMTMTGLSYEQY
.	TRBV7-2	ASSLGTREADTQY
many	TRBV5-1	ASSRAMQAGTYEQY
.	TRBV2	ASRTSEGPETQY
.	TRBV20-1	SATSGGASGANVLT
few	TRBV5-6	ASSLINAGSGDEQF
few	TRBV9	ASSVGGIPQETQY
few	TRBV12-3/TRBV12-4	ASSGDRGPYEQY
.	TRBV7-8	ASSSRGGLAGLNEQF
few	TRBV20-1	SARDSYYT
.	TRBV10-3	AISDPGREQY
.	TRBV11-2	ASSSRTAPLPNTGELF
few	TRBV6-1	ASSGPTENNSPLH
.	TRBV9	ASSVGILATSTDTQY
.	TRBV29-1	SVGRGTNTGELF
few	TRBV7-2	ASSIWTSGTYEQY
few	TRBV28	ASSFLLGSGDRTYEQY
few	TRBV10-3	ATAPIRGQTDTQY
few	TRBV12-3/TRBV12-4	ASSLGFSYT
few	TRBV24-1	ATSDPQDAGYNEQF
few	TRBV7-9	ASSSQLDSPYEQY
few	TRBV5-1	ASSQTSGINYEQY
many	TRBV12-3/TRBV12-4	ASNDRFQETQY
.	TRBV14	ASSQASGRAYEQF
.	TRBV5-5	ASSRGRQDNEQF
few	TRBV29-1	SVGTPDTQY
.	TRBV9	ASSIGQITGELF
.	TRBV5-1	ASSLEPQGIRSTDTQY
.	TRBV4-1	ASSQDGRGAYNEQF
.	TRBV20-1	SAVSSNQPQH
few	TRBV5-1	ASSRPTSGSNSEQF
.	TRBV7-9	ASSLEGGLDEQY
many	TRBV12-3/TRBV12-4	ASSFGTGGADTQY
many	TRBV29-1	SVGDRWAYEQY
few	TRBV7-8	ASSLARTWDRGYT
few	TRBV11-2	ASSLSGAGNTGELF
.	TRBV7-9	ASSDRQGVSETQY
.	TRBV3-1	ASSQIRTSGSRETQY
few	TRBV5-1	ASSVDGTNQPQH
.	TRBV5-5	ASSRLEGTDTQY
.	TRBV6-2/TRBV6-3	ASSYYSGSSRETQY